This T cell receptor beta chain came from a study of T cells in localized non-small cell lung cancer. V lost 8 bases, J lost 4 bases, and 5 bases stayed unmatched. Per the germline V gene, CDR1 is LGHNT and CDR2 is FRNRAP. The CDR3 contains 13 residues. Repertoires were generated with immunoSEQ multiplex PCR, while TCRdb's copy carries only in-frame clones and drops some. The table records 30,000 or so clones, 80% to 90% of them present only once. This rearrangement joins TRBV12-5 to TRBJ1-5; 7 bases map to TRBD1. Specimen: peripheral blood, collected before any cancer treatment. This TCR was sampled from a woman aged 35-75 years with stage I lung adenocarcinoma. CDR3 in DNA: TGTGCTAGTAGCGTACAGGGGAATCAGCCCCAGCATTTT. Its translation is CASSVQGNQPQHF.